Following are 8 T cell receptor beta chains from one sample sequenced in a study of cytomegalovirus exposure and HLA in healthy donors. Clones were sequenced by immunoSEQ multiplex PCR, and TCRdb holds only the in-frame ones, with some missing. The sample shows 150,000 to 200,000 clones, approximately 78% of them seen only once. Sequenced input: PBMCs. The receptors shown here come from a woman aged 25 to 39 in good health and CMV-seronegative.

The J gene is TRBJ2-7, the V gene TRBV7-2; TRBD1 aligns across 7 bases. The germline V gene has CDR1 SGHTA and CDR2 FQGNSA. The CDR3 consists of 14 residues. Trimming took 5 bases from V and 2 from J; bases not matched to a gene: 6. This chain's CDR3 is CASSVIGGTYEQYF. CDR3 bases: TGTGCCAGCAGCGTTATAGGGGGCACCTACGAGCAGTACTTC.

This clone was detected once. The V call is TRBV6-1, the J call TRBJ2-3; 7 bases match TRBD1. The germline gives CDR1 MNHNS, CDR2 SASEGT. V lost 11 bases to trimming and J lost 3 bases; unmatched junction nucleotides: 14. The CDR3 consists of 15 residues. The CDR3 loop is CAGRDRPIGTDTQYF. CDR3 coding DNA: TGTGCCGGTAGGGACAGACCCATAGGGACAGATACGCAGTATTTT.

This clone has more than one count but fewer than ten. This chain joins TRBV6-5 and TRBJ1-5, with a tentative D call TRBD1 (5 bases). The CDR3 length is 14 residues. V was pared by 6 bases and J by 5 bases, with 14 bases between. Germline V gene data show CDR1 as MNHEY and CDR2 as SVGAGI. CDR3 DNA sequence: TGTGCCAGCAGACGAGGGACTGAGGATCAGCCCCAGCATTTT. As protein: CASRRGTEDQPQHF.

The chain recombines TRBV28 with TRBJ1-5; 7 bases are shared with TRBD1. The germline V gene has CDR1 MDHEN and CDR2 SYDVKM. The CDR3 loop spans 14 amino acids. V trimming: 6 bases; J trimming: 5 bases; junction bases outside the gene matches: 7. CDR3 nucleotide sequence: TGTGCCAGCAGCCGTACGACAGGGTATCAGCCCCAGCATTTT. Residues: CASSRTTGYQPQHF. Using reference TRBV28 and TRBJ1-5 for the parts outside the CDR3, the full variable domain is DVKVTQSSRYLVKRTGEKVFLECVQDMDHENMFWYRQDPGLGLRLIYFSYDVKMKEKGDIPEGYSVSREKKERFSLILESASTNQTSMYLCASSRTTGYQPQHFGDGTRLSIL.

The chain carries TRBV6-6 and TRBJ1-1; no definite D call. V lost 0 bases to trimming and J lost 1 base, with 6 bases between them. CDR1 is MNHNY and CDR2 is SVGAGI in the germline V gene (reference sequence). The CDR3 contains 14 residues. CDR3 DNA sequence: TGTGCCAGCAGTTACTCGGCGGGGAACACTGAAGCTTTCTTT. It yields the protein CASSYSAGNTEAFF.

This chain links TRBV18 with TRBJ1-1; unclear D gene. Germline V gives CDR1 KGHSH, CDR2 LQKENI. V dropped 3 bases and J dropped 1 base, with 9 bases sitting between them. The CDR3 spans 14 residues. The CDR3: CASSPREENTEAFF. CDR3 nucleotide sequence: TGTGCCAGCTCACCCCGGGAGGAGAACACTGAAGCTTTCTTT.

For this clone: Relative to the germline gene, one junction end is altered; a read error may explain this. The rearrangement joins TRBV9 to TRBJ2-5, with a tentative D call TRBD2 (5 bases). The CDR3 is 16 residues long. CDR1 SGDLS and CDR2 YYNGEE come from the germline V gene. The CDR3 bases are TGTGCCAGCAGGGTAGGGCCTAGCCTGAGGGAAGAGACCCAGTACTTC. Protein sequence: CASRVGPSLREETQYF.

The chain has TRBV10-1 and TRBJ1-2; no definite D call. With 1 base removed from V and 1 base from J, the gap between germline ends came to 4 bases. CDR1 is WNHNN, CDR2 SYGVQD, per germline (reference sequence). This CDR3 is 13 amino acids long. In nucleotides, the CDR3 is TGCGCCAGCAGTGAGTTGCGTAACTATGGCTACACCTTC. It encodes CASSELRNYGYTF.